These 10 T cell receptor beta chains were sequenced from one sample in a study of cytomegalovirus exposure and HLA in healthy donors. Vbeta (60) and Jbeta (13) primers were used in the PCR. TCRdb's copy holds only in-frame clones and misses some; the assay was immunoSEQ multiplex PCR. The sample holds about 140,000 clones; about 80% are singletons and the top ten take approximately 1.3%. The sequenced material came from PBMCs. These receptors all stem from a man aged 30 to 45 in good health and CMV-seropositive.

The chain has TRBV28 and TRBJ1-2, with no clear D. The CDR3 contains 16 residues. The ends were cut back, 1 base at V and 10 bases at J, with 22 bases in the middle. The germline CDR1 and CDR2 sequences are MDHEN and SYDVKM. In DNA form, the CDR3 reads TGTGCCAGCAGTTTATCCCCCCGCTCTGACGGGGAGGACTACACCTTC. Translated: CASSLSPRSDGEDYTF.

The chain joins TRBV25-1 to TRBJ2-4; D may be TRBD1 (5 bases). Germline CDR1 reads MGHDK; CDR2 reads SYGVNS. Deletions cut 8 bases from V and 3 bases from J, with 11 bases between. CDR3 length equals 13 residues. In DNA form, the CDR3 reads TGTGCCAGCCAGGGTCACGGCAAAAACATTCAGTACTTC. Amino acids: CASQGHGKNIQYF. The variable domain in full, with the rest retrieved from reference TRBV25-1 and TRBJ2-4, is EADIYQTPRYLVIGTGKKITLECSQTMGHDKMYWYQQDPGMELHLIHYSYGVNSTEKGDLSSESTVSRIRTEHFPLTLESARPSHTSQYLCASQGHGKNIQYFGAGTRLSVL.

This chain links TRBV4-1 with TRBJ2-3; D is possibly TRBD2 (6 bases). Germline V lookup: CDR1 MGHRA, CDR2 YSYEKL. The CDR3 sequence is 18 residues long. V lost 1 base and J lost 2, with 19 bases in between. CDR3 bases: TGCGCCAGCAGCCAAGGGTCTGGAGGGCTCCGAAACACAGATACGCAGTATTTT. Translating it yields CASSQGSGGLRNTDTQYF.

The V gene is TRBV18, the J gene TRBJ2-7; 7 bases map to TRBD1. CDR1 is KGHSH, CDR2 LQKENI, per germline. J was trimmed by 2 bases and V by 3 bases; bases with no gene match: 4. CDR3 length: 14 amino acids. The CDR3 region has the DNA TGTGCCAGCTCACCGGGGACAGTGACCTACGAGCAGTACTTC. Translated, it gives CASSPGTVTYEQYF.

CDR3 region: CASSRPGGTGELFF. For the CDR3, the DNA is TGTGCCAGTAGTCGGCCAGGAGGCACCGGGGAGCTGTTTTTT. The chain uses TRBV19 and TRBJ2-2; D is perhaps TRBD2 (5 bases). The CDR3 extends over 14 amino acids. Germline lookup yields CDR1 LNHDA and CDR2 SQIVND (reference sequence). The germline V and J ends were trimmed by 5 bases and 4 bases, with 11 bases remaining between them. Looking up the rest from reference TRBV19 and TRBJ2-2 gives the full variable domain: DGGITQSPKYLFRKEGQNVTLSCEQNLNHDAMYWYRQDPGQGLRLIYYSQIVNDFQKGDIAEGYSVSREKKESFPLTVTSAQKNPTAFYLCASSRPGGTGELFFGEGSRLTVL.

This clone was recorded a few times. The V and J genes are TRBV27 and TRBJ1-1, with 10 bases matching TRBD1. V lost 4 bases and J lost 5; bases outside the gene matches: 4. CDR3 length: 14 residues. Germline-derived CDR1 and CDR2 are MNHEY and SMNVEV (reference sequence). CDR3 loop: CASSSTGGRTEAFF. The CDR3 coding sequence is TGTGCCAGCAGTTCGACAGGGGGCAGAACTGAAGCTTTCTTT.

The chain joins TRBV5-8 to TRBJ2-1, with D possibly TRBD2 on 6 matching bases. This CDR3 comprises 14 residues. CDR1 is SGHTS, CDR2 YDEGEE, per germline. The V end lost 0 bases, the J end lost 7 bases, and 11 bases lay between the germline ends. The CDR3 protein is CASSLGQGGNEQFF. The CDR3 DNA reads as TGTGCCAGCAGCTTGGGGCAGGGAGGAAATGAGCAGTTCTTC. Full variable domain (missing parts from reference TRBV5-8 and TRBJ2-1): EAGVTQSPTHLIKTRGQQATLRCSPISGHTSVYWYQQALGLGLQFLLWYDEGEERNRGNFPPRFSGRQFPNYSSELNVNALELEDSALYLCASSLGQGGNEQFFGPGTRLTVL.

V and J are TRBV18 and TRBJ2-7, with D maybe TRBD1 (5 bases). The CDR3 length is 16 residues. The germline V gene encodes CDR1 KGHSH and CDR2 LQKENI. Trimming left V 2 bases short and J 3 bases short, with 17 bases between. The CDR3 region has the DNA TGTGCCAGCTCACCAGAATTTCAGGGAACTAACTACGAGCAGTACTTC. This translates into CASSPEFQGTNYEQYF. Supplemented by reference TRBV18 and TRBJ2-7, the full variable domain reads NAGVMQNPRHLVRRRGQEARLRCSPMKGHSHVYWYRQLPEEGLKFMVYLQKENIIDESGMPKERFSAEFPKEGPSILRIQQVVRGDSAAYFCASSPEFQGTNYEQYFGPGTRLTVT.

This clone appeared once. The genes are TRBV7-9 and TRBJ2-5; D remains unclear. There are 12 residues in the CDR3. Germline CDR1 SEHNR, CDR2 FQNEAQ (reference sequence). Trimming pared 1 base from V and 5 bases from J, leaving 5 bases between. CDR3 DNA: TGTGCCAGCAGCTTAGTATCGGAGACCCAGTACTTC. Its translation: CASSLVSETQYF.

The chain links TRBV6-5 to TRBJ2-5; D is possibly TRBD2 (7 bases). V lost 6 bases and J lost 11, with 19 bases in between. This CDR3 has 13 amino acids. The germline V gene encodes CDR1 MNHEY and CDR2 SVGAGI. CDR3 sequence: CASRGGGGEEQYF. For the CDR3, the DNA is TGTGCCAGCAGAGGAGGGGGGGGCGAGGAGCAGTACTTC.